These T cell receptor beta chains were read from a single sample in a study of T-cell memory formation after mild COVID-19. TCRdb analysed the 5' RACE reads with MiXCR anew, one entry per CDR3 protein. The table has approximately 260,000 distinct CDR3 sequences, roughly 17% seen once. Sequenced material: PBMCs or a T cell subset sorted from them (not recorded which). The receptors here all came from a young man who had mild COVID-19 (a few samples of this study predate the infection). Cell type and time point are not known. Both conserved end residues are part of each CDR3. The D gene is left open where the match is weak. Clone size is stated in some rows and not others, as once, few, many or a class when expanded.

d_call clone_size j_call v_call cdr3_aa cdr3_nt
- - TRBJ1-2 TRBV6-5 CASRKGVLGRYTF TGTGCCAGCAGAAAGGGCGTCCTGGGACGCTACACCTTC
TRBD1 - TRBJ1-5 TRBV10-3 CAISPGTGLGLSNQPQHF TGTGCCATCAGCCCCGGGACAGGGCTCGGACTTAGCAATCAGCCCCAGCATTTT
- - TRBJ1-2 TRBV29-1 CSVITGFYGYTF TGCAGCGTAATAACAGGGTTCTATGGCTACACCTTC
TRBD2 many TRBJ2-1 TRBV5-1 CASSLLGGVHNEQFF TGCGCCAGCAGCCTTCTGGGGGGGGTCCACAATGAGCAGTTCTTC
- - TRBJ2-5 TRBV4-1 CASSRTPGTQETQYF TGCGCCAGCAGCCGGACTCCCGGGACTCAAGAGACCCAGTACTTC
TRBD1 - TRBJ2-3 TRBV11-1 CASSIPQGVGTDTQYF TGTGCCAGCAGCATACCCCAGGGGGTAGGCACAGATACGCAGTATTTT
- - TRBJ2-1 TRBV5-1 CASSPETVERGGEQFF TGCGCCAGCAGCCCGGAGACAGTCGAGAGGGGGGGTGAGCAGTTCTTC
TRBD1 few TRBJ1-1 TRBV4-1 CASSHPDRGRAFF TGCGCCAGCAGCCACCCGGACAGGGGCCGCGCTTTCTTT
- many TRBJ1-2 TRBV27 CASLGARARGGGYGYTF TGTGCCAGCCTCGGGGCAAGAGCGCGAGGTGGGGGCTATGGCTACACCTTC
- many TRBJ2-1 TRBV5-6 CASSWLKGGSSYNEQFF TGTGCCAGCAGCTGGCTTAAGGGCGGCAGCTCCTACAATGAGCAGTTCTTC
- many TRBJ1-4 TRBV18 CASSRQATNEKLFF TGTGCCAGCTCACGCCAGGCAACTAATGAAAAACTGTTTTTT
- - TRBJ1-2 TRBV12-3/TRBV12-4 CASRLGQSTNYGYTF TGTGCCAGCAGATTAGGGCAGTCTACTAACTATGGCTACACCTTC
- few TRBJ2-1 TRBV7-2 CASSPGTIYNEQFF TGTGCCAGCAGCCCTGGGACGATCTACAATGAGCAGTTCTTC
TRBD2 few TRBJ2-3 TRBV24-1 CATSDARTSGDTQYF TGTGCCACCAGTGACGCCCGGACTAGCGGAGATACGCAGTATTTT
- - TRBJ1-4 TRBV6-1 CASRPGTNEKLFF TGTGCCAGCAGACCCGGGACGAATGAAAAACTGTTTTTT
- - TRBJ2-4 TRBV7-2 CASSLAAYLYF TGTGCCAGCAGCTTAGCGGCTTACCTGTACTTC
- - TRBJ2-5 TRBV6-6 CASSAEIGTQYF TGTGCCAGCAGTGCCGAAATCGGGACCCAGTACTTC
- few TRBJ2-3 TRBV7-3 CASSSQAGASYTQYF TGTGCCAGCAGCTCCCAGGCGGGGGCCTCTTATACGCAGTATTTT
- few TRBJ2-3 TRBV5-1 CASSLVFGGGTDTQYF TGCGCCAGCAGCCTGGTTTTCGGGGGCGGCACAGATACGCAGTATTTT
- few TRBJ1-1 TRBV4-1 CASSQDGGGGREAFF TGCGCCAGCAGCCAAGATGGAGGCGGGGGCCGTGAAGCTTTCTTT
- - TRBJ2-5 TRBV7-3 CASSSKPEGTQYF TGTGCCAGCAGCTCAAAGCCAGAAGGGACCCAGTACTTC
- - TRBJ1-1 TRBV7-3 CASSLNAFAMNTEAFF TGTGCCAGCAGCTTAAATGCCTTCGCCATGAACACTGAAGCTTTCTTT
TRBD1 - TRBJ1-2 TRBV12-5 CASGFSGTGAFYGYTF TGTGCTAGTGGTTTCTCCGGGACAGGGGCCTTCTATGGCTACACCTTC
TRBD2 - TRBJ2-3 TRBV6-5 CASSYSKVAGGITDTQYF TGTGCCAGCAGTTACTCGAAGGTAGCGGGGGGAATCACAGATACGCAGTATTTT
- - TRBJ1-2 TRBV20-1 CSASYYGYTF TGCAGTGCTAGTTACTATGGCTACACCTTC
TRBD1 few TRBJ2-1 TRBV12-3/TRBV12-4 CASRGRGYNEQFF TGTGCCAGCAGGGGCAGGGGGTACAATGAGCAGTTCTTC
- many TRBJ2-3 TRBV12-3/TRBV12-4 CASSLEGQLGTQYF TGTGCCAGCAGTTTAGAAGGGCAACTGGGTACGCAGTATTTT
TRBD1 - TRBJ1-4 TRBV5-1 CASGQGATNEKLFF TGCGCCAGCGGACAGGGGGCAACTAATGAAAAACTGTTTTTT
TRBD1 - TRBJ2-3 TRBV29-1 CSVGGTRGGPSTDTQYF TGCAGCGTTGGGGGGACCCGAGGGGGCCCGAGCACAGATACGCAGTATTTT
- few TRBJ2-6 TRBV27 CASSPPSGANVLTF TGTGCCAGCAGCCCCCCCTCTGGGGCCAACGTCCTGACTTTC
- few TRBJ1-2 TRBV5-6 CASSLGVASRFGYTF TGTGCCAGCAGCTTAGGGGTCGCCTCCCGTTTTGGCTACACCTTC
- - TRBJ1-5 TRBV10-3 CAISVRAGFPSYSNQPQHF TGTGCCATCAGTGTCCGGGCAGGGTTCCCGTCATATAGCAATCAGCCCCAGCATTTT
TRBD2 - TRBJ2-7 TRBV29-1 CSVEGTSGQSVSYEQYF TGCAGCGTTGAAGGGACTAGCGGGCAATCCGTCTCCTACGAGCAGTACTTC
- few TRBJ1-1 TRBV6-5 CASSYANRVEAFF TGTGCCAGCAGTTACGCGAACAGGGTTGAAGCTTTCTTT
TRBD1 - TRBJ2-2 TRBV27 CASSRQGSAGELFF TGTGCCAGCTCAAGACAGGGTAGCGCCGGGGAGCTGTTTTTT
TRBD2 - TRBJ2-3 TRBV7-2 CASSLVASGGAADTQYF TGTGCCAGCAGCTTAGTGGCTAGCGGGGGGGCCGCAGATACGCAGTATTTT
TRBD2 - TRBJ2-7 TRBV6-5 CASRRGEAGEQYF TGTGCCAGCAGACGGGGGGAAGCGGGCGAGCAGTACTTC
TRBD1 - TRBJ2-3 TRBV7-9 CASSQSGTGGGDTQYF TGTGCCAGCAGCCAATCCGGGACAGGGGGCGGTGATACGCAGTATTTT
- many TRBJ2-2 TRBV7-3 CASSPASTGELFF TGTGCCAGCAGCCCGGCGAGCACCGGGGAGCTGTTTTTT
TRBD1 few TRBJ2-3 TRBV18 CASSPPRQGPVADTQYF TGTGCCAGCTCACCACCCCGACAGGGTCCCGTTGCAGATACGCAGTATTTT
- few TRBJ1-3 TRBV4-2 CASSQDVGGADSGNTIYF TGTGCCAGCAGCCAAGATGTGGGGGGAGCGGACTCTGGAAACACCATATATTTT
TRBD2 many TRBJ2-5 TRBV2 CASSEERGETQYF TGTGCCAGCAGTGAAGAGCGGGGGGAGACCCAGTACTTC
- few TRBJ2-1 TRBV4-1 CASSQENREDEQFF TGCGCCAGCAGCCAAGAGAACAGAGAGGATGAGCAGTTCTTC
TRBD1 once TRBJ1-5 TRBV10-3 CAIRPDRNQPQHF TGTGCCATCCGACCGGACAGGAATCAGCCCCAGCATTTT
- few TRBJ1-2 TRBV7-2 CASSYNSRGRETF TGTGCCAGCAGCTACAACTCCCGGGGCCGGGAGACCTTC
TRBD1 - TRBJ1-6 TRBV6-2/TRBV6-3 CASSYGGDRRNSPLHF TGTGCCAGCAGTTACGGTGGGGACAGGCGAAATTCACCCCTCCACTTT
TRBD2 few TRBJ2-1 TRBV7-2 CASSPGAAGGYNEQFF TGTGCCAGCAGCCCCGGCGCAGCGGGGGGGTACAATGAGCAGTTCTTC